This T cell receptor beta chain stems from a study of T cell changes during pregnancy in multiple sclerosis. The repertoire was sequenced with immunoSEQ multiplex PCR; TCRdb's copy has only in-frame clones and lacks some. Altogether about 69,000 clones are present, 75% to 95% being singletons, with the ten largest covering 0.29%. CDR1 is MNHNY and CDR2 is SVGAGI in the germline V gene (reference sequence). Trimming stripped 5 bases from V and 12 bases from J, with 22 bases between. There are 14 residues in the CDR3. The sequenced sample was CD4+ T cells from peripheral blood mononuclear cells, obtained in the third trimester of pregnancy. J is TRBJ2-5 and V is TRBV6-6; D is perhaps TRBD1 (6 bases). The clonotype comes from a female donor in good health, enrolled as a control in a pregnancy study. CDR3 nucleotides: TGTGCCAGCAGTGCCACAGGGTTTCTGATCAGTGAGTACTTC. Translated, it gives CASSATGFLISEYF.